Listed here are 10 T cell receptor beta chains from one sample, sequenced in a study of T cell responses to AZD1222 COVID-19 vaccine. Sequencing used immunoSEQ multiplex PCR; TCRdb keeps in-frame clones, though not all of them. The data show around 140,000 clones, 80% to 95% seen once. The sample here was peripheral blood, taken on day 0 of AZD1222 vaccination. These receptors were obtained from an adult in good health.

The chain joins TRBV6-5 to TRBJ2-2, with D possibly being TRBD1 (5 bases). The CDR3 contains 12 residues. Trimming shortened V by 5 bases and J by 9 bases, and 10 bases separated the two germline ends. Per germline, CDR1 MNHEY and CDR2 SVGAGI. CDR3 loop: CASSPGSRELFF. CDR3 in DNA: TGTGCCAGCAGTCCAGGGTCGCGGGAGCTGTTTTTT.

CDR3 DNA sequence: TGTGCCAGCAGTACAACCGCCCGGACAGCTTCCTACGAGCAGTACTTC. Encoded protein: CASSTTARTASYEQYF. The chain joins TRBV28 to TRBJ2-7, with TRBD1 as a possible D gene (6 bases). The CDR3 extends over 16 amino acids. Deletions cut 5 bases from V and 1 base from J, with 18 bases between. Per germline, CDR1 MDHEN and CDR2 SYDVKM.

The V and J genes are TRBV7-9 and TRBJ2-5; D possibly corresponds to TRBD1 (7 bases). Germline CDR1 reads SEHNR; CDR2 reads FQNEAQ (reference sequence). This CDR3 region has 15 residues. With 5 bases removed from V and 7 bases from J, the gap between germline ends came to 20 bases. CDR3 sequence reads: CASSPQGGGPGTQYF. The DNA for the CDR3 is TGTGCCAGCAGCCCCCAGGGGGGAGGACCGGGGACCCAGTACTTC.

The genes are TRBV15 and TRBJ2-7; 7 bases line up with TRBD1. Germline assignment: CDR1 LNHNV and CDR2 YYDKDF (reference sequence). The CDR3 spans 13 residues. V was pared by 5 bases and J by 5 bases, with 6 bases of the junction left unmatched. CDR3 sequence: CATSGGQAHEQYF. The CDR3, as DNA: TGTGCCACCAGCGGCGGACAGGCCCACGAGCAGTACTTC.

This rearrangement joins TRBV6-5 to TRBJ2-7; 7 bases are shared with TRBD2. Germline CDR1 is MNHEY and CDR2 is SVGAGI. V shed 6 bases and J 6 bases; nucleotides not matched to a gene: 14. The CDR3 has 15 residues. CDR3 sequence (DNA): TGTGCCAGCAGGCGGCCCGGGACTACCGGCGGCGAGCAGTACTTC. It specifies CASRRPGTTGGEQYF.

This clone occurred once. V and J are TRBV11-2 and TRBJ2-7, with D possibly TRBD1 on 5 matching bases. Germline CDR1 and CDR2: SGHAT and FQNNGV. V was pared by 5 bases and J by 4 bases, with 9 bases between. This CDR3 spans 12 amino acids. CDR3 in amino acids: CASSTDSYEQYF. CDR3 DNA: TGTGCCAGCAGCACAGACAGTTACGAGCAGTACTTC.

The chain joins TRBV27 to TRBJ1-1; D not certain. The germline V gene has CDR1 MNHEY and CDR2 SMNVEV (reference sequence). Trimming removed 6 bases from V and 6 bases from J, with 17 bases in between. The CDR3 covers 14 residues. CDR3 sequence (DNA): TGTGCCAGCAGCCCAAAGGTCGCCAACCCTGAAGCTTTCTTT. It is translated as CASSPKVANPEAFF.

CDR3 nucleotide sequence: TGCGCCAGCAGCGCCGGGCGGGGCTCCTACAATGAGCAGTTCTTC. This encodes CASSAGRGSYNEQFF. The rearrangement links TRBV4-1 to TRBJ2-1, with D perhaps matching TRBD2 (6 bases). This CDR3 comprises 15 residues. V was pared by 5 bases and J by 0 bases, with 11 bases between. Germline-derived CDR1 and CDR2 are MGHRA and YSYEKL.

V usage is TRBV11-2 and J usage is TRBJ2-7, with D possibly matching TRBD1 (5 bases). Looked up from germline, CDR1 is SGHAT and CDR2 is FQNNGV. The CDR3 contains 16 residues. The V gene lost 0 bases and the J gene lost 0 bases, with 12 bases spanning the gap. CDR3 in amino acids: CASSLDWGRGSYEQYF. Written as DNA, the CDR3 is TGTGCCAGCAGCTTAGACTGGGGCCGCGGCTCCTACGAGCAGTACTTC.

This chain links TRBV5-1 with TRBJ1-4; TRBD1 aligns across 8 bases. Trimming took 0 bases from V and 10 from J; bases not matched to a gene: 5. The CDR3 extends over 14 amino acids. Germline lookup yields CDR1 SGHRS and CDR2 YFSETQ. The CDR3 nucleotides are TGCGCCAGCAGCTTGGGACAGGGGAACCCAAAACTGTTTTTT. It yields the protein CASSLGQGNPKLFF.